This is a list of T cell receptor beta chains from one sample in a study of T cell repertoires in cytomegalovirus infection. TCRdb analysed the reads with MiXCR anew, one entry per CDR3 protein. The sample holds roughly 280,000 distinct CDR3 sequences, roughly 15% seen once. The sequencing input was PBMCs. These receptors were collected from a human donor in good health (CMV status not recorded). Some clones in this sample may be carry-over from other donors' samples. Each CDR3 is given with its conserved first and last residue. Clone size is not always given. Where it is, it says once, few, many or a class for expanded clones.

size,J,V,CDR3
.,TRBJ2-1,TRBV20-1,CSARDLAGPSYNEQFF
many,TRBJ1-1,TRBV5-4,CASSQTGAHEAFF
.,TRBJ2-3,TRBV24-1,CATILGSWAWGDTQYF
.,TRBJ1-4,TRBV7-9,CASSRRPAGDNEKLFF
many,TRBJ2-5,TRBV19,CASSRLRPGLAGTYQETQYF
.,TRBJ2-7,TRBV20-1,CSAEERKRGPYEQYF
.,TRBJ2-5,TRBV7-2,CASSPWTGETQYF
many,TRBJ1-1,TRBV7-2,CASSLGWVQNTEAFF
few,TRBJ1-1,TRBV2,CASSEIRQKNTEAFF
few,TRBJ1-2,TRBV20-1,CSASDGYTF
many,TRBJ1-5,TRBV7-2,CASSLGLRGGNQPQHF
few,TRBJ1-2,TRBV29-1,CSVAVGQGYGYTF
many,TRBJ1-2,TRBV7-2,CASSGTVYGDGYTF
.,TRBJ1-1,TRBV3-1,CASSPSLGGVTEAFF
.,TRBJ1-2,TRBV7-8,CASSLANRVDGYTF
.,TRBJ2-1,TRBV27,CASSDWGEDEQFF
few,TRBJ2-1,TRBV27,CASSFRGQQFF
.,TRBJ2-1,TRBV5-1,CASSRDRSTYNEQFF
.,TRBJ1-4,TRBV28,CASSSGGGGVNEKLFF
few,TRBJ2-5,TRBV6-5,CASRDQVGGKETQYF
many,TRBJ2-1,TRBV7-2,CASSRLAGPNEQFF
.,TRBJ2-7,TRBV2,CASSGVSGRGGEQYF
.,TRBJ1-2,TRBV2,CASNIPFRTLDYGYTF
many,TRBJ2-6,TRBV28,CASSLRDRRYLGANVLTF
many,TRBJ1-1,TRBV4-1,CASSPAAGPEAFF
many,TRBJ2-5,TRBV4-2,CASSQDASGGPETQYF
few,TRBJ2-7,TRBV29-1,CSVERGQGAYEQYF
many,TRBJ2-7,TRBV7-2,CASSLVAGRSYEQYF
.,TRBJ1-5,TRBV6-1,CASSEVGGGAIQPQHF
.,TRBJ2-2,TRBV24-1,CATSVRGSGELFF
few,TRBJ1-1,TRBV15,CATSGLGQGGTEAFF
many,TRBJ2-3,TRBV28,CASSSGGDTQYF
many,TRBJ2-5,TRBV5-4,CASSSERGSYQETQYF
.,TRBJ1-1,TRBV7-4,CASSSRERTKAFF
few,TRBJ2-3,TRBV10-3,CAISEYQGGTDTQYF
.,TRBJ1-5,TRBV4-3,CASSQDEYRGTQPQHF
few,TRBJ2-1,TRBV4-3,CASSRGLAEYNEQFF
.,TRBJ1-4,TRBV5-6,CASSSGRGGEKLFF
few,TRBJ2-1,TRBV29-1,CSVASPGEQFF
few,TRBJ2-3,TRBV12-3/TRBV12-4,CASSPDRGFRENTQYF